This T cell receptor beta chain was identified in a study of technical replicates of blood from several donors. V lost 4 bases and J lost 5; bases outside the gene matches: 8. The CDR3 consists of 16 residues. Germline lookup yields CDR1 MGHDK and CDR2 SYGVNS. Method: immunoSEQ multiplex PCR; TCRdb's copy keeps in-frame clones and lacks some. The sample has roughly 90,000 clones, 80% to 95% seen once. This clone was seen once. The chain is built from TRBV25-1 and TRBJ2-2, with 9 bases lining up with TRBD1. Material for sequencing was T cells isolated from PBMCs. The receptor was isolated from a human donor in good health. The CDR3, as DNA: TGTGCCAGCAGTGGTACAGGGGGCTTGAGAACCGGGGAGCTGTTTTTT. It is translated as CASSGTGGLRTGELFF.